These 4 T cell receptor beta chains share one sample of origin, sequenced in a study of OX40 agonist ivuxolimab in advanced cancers. Repertoires were generated with immunoSEQ multiplex PCR, while TCRdb's copy carries only in-frame clones and drops some. This table holds fewer than 25,000 clones, around 85% found once. The sample consisted of CD4+ or CD8+ T cells sorted from blood, taken in a trial of the OX40 agonist ivuxolimab. The receptors were gathered from an adult with an advanced solid tumor such as melanoma, head and neck, liver or kidney cancer.

V gene TRBV11-2 combines with J gene TRBJ2-4, with TRBD2 matching 8 bases. V lost 1 base, J lost 8 bases, and 7 bases stayed unmatched. From germline, CDR1 is SGHAT and CDR2 FQNNGV. The CDR3 totals 15 residues. CDR3 nucleotide sequence: TGTGCCAGCAGCTTAGGGCCGGGGGGGCCCCACATTCAGTACTTC. Protein product: CASSLGPGGPHIQYF.

The chain links TRBV7-9 to TRBJ1-2; D possibly corresponds to TRBD1 (5 bases). The CDR3 runs 14 residues. CDR1 is SEHNR, CDR2 FQNEAQ, per germline (reference sequence). Trimming stripped 5 bases from V and 4 bases from J, with 14 bases between. CDR3 bases: TGTGCCAGCAGCCCGCAGGGACCCCCCTATGGCTACACCTTC. This sequence encodes CASSPQGPPYGYTF. Combining the CDR3 with reference TRBV7-9 and TRBJ1-2 gives the whole variable domain DTGVSQNPRHKITKRGQNVTFRCDPISEHNRLYWYRQTLGQGPEFLTYFQNEAQLEKSRLLSDRFSAERPKGSFSTLEIQRTEQGDSAMYLCASSPQGPPYGYTFGSGTRLTVV.

The chain has TRBV11-3 and TRBJ2-1; 11 bases are a match to TRBD2. With V trimmed by 1 base and J by 8 bases, 4 bases remained unmatched. The V gene's germline CDR1 is SGHNT and CDR2 YENEEA. This CDR3 has 15 amino acids. CDR3 region: CASSLGLAGTDEQFF. CDR3 nucleotide sequence: TGTGCCAGCAGCTTAGGACTAGCGGGGACGGATGAGCAGTTCTTC.

The chain carries TRBV2 and TRBJ2-3; weak D call: TRBD2 (6 bases). Trimming shortened V by 4 bases and J by 0 bases, and 17 bases separated the two germline ends. This CDR3 has 17 amino acids. The germline CDR1 and CDR2 sequences are SNHLY and FYNNEI. Here the CDR3 DNA reads TGTGCCAGCAGTGGGAGGGGAAGGGACCATAGCACAGATACGCAGTATTTT. It translates to CASSGRGRDHSTDTQYF.